What follows are 20 T cell receptor beta chains derived from one specimen sequenced in a study of technical replicates of blood from four donors. Clones were read by immunoSEQ multiplex PCR, and TCRdb kept only the in-frame ones, dropping some. Of over 55,000 clones detected, roughly 86% appear once; the ten largest clones hold roughly 5%. Material for sequencing was PBMCs. These receptors all stem from a human donor in good health. Some clones in this sample may be carry-over from other donors' samples.

This clone was recorded once. Here the CDR3 DNA reads TGCGCCAGCAATCCGGGACAGGGGGGGGACACTGAAGCTTTCTTT. Amino acid sequence: CASNPGQGGDTEAFF. The rearrangement joins TRBV5-1 to TRBJ1-1, with 11 bases identical to TRBD1. Germline assignment: CDR1 SGHRS and CDR2 YFSETQ. This CDR3 is 15 amino acids long. V shed 6 bases and J 3 bases; nucleotides not matched to a gene: 7.

V and J are TRBV4-3 and TRBJ2-2; 11 nucleotides agree with TRBD2. Germline V gene data show CDR1 as LGHNA and CDR2 as YSLEER. V lost 3 bases and J lost 5; bases outside the gene matches: 14. The CDR3 spans 19 residues. The CDR3 region is CASSHRLAGGGGPTGELFF. The CDR3 DNA follows: TGCGCCAGCAGCCACCGCCTAGCGGGGGGTGGAGGCCCAACCGGGGAGCTGTTTTTT.

The V and J genes are TRBV7-9 and TRBJ1-2; 7 bases align to TRBD1. This CDR3 region has 16 residues. The V segment lost 4 bases and the J segment 0 bases; nucleotides outside the gene matches: 8. Germline V gene data show CDR1 as SEHNR and CDR2 as FQNEAQ (reference sequence). As DNA, the CDR3 is TGTGCCAGCAGCTCGCTACTAGGGACAGCTAACTATGGCTACACCTTC. Residues: CASSSLLGTANYGYTF.

This chain connects TRBV4-1 to TRBJ1-2; 11 bases are a match to TRBD1. Trimming removed 4 bases from V and 2 bases from J; junction bases left unmatched: 3. Germline assignment: CDR1 MGHRA and CDR2 YSYEKL. The CDR3 loop spans 15 amino acids. CDR3 in DNA: TGCGCCAGCAGCCCGGGACAGGGGGTAAACTATGGCTACACCTTC. It specifies CASSPGQGVNYGYTF.

CDR3 nucleotides: TGTGCCAGCAGCCTTGGGGGACAGGGGGCATTCACTGAAGCTTTCTTT. This translates into CASSLGGQGAFTEAFF. The chain has TRBV9 and TRBJ1-1, with 12 bases that match TRBD1. The J segment lost 4 bases and the V segment lost 4 bases, leaving 8 bases of the junction unmatched. The CDR3 contains 16 residues. The germline CDR1 and CDR2 sequences are SGDLS and YYNGEE.

The gene calls are TRBV2 and TRBJ1-2; D remains ambiguous. Germline lookup yields CDR1 SNHLY and CDR2 FYNNEI. Between the trimmed V and J ends, which lost 8 bases and 1 base, there was a span of 17 bases. This CDR3 spans 15 amino acids. The CDR3 sequence is CASRTRTTLNYGYTF. The DNA of the CDR3 is TGTGCCAGCCGAACCCGCACGACACTTAACTATGGCTACACCTTC.

This chain links TRBV6-5 with TRBJ2-1, with 14 bases that match TRBD2. Germline lookup yields CDR1 MNHEY and CDR2 SVGAGI. The CDR3 spans 14 residues. The V gene end was trimmed by 7 bases and the J gene end by 10 bases; junction bases not matched to a gene: 6. Here the CDR3 reads CASTPGLAGVEQFF. The CDR3 region has the DNA TGTGCCAGCACCCCGGGACTAGCGGGAGTGGAGCAGTTCTTC.

The gene calls are TRBV4-3 and TRBJ2-2, with 7 bases lining up with TRBD2. The CDR3 is 17 residues long. The germline gives CDR1 LGHNA, CDR2 YSLEER. The V gene end was trimmed by 0 bases and the J gene end by 3 bases; junction bases not matched to a gene: 7. The CDR3 protein is CASSQDSRGVDTGELFF. The CDR3 nucleotides read TGCGCCAGCAGCCAAGATTCCCGGGGGGTTGACACCGGGGAGCTGTTTTTT.

The chain joins TRBV7-2 to TRBJ2-3; the D gene is possibly TRBD2 (7 bases). The ends were cut back, 2 bases at V and 1 base at J, with 19 bases in the middle. The germline V gene has CDR1 SGHTA and CDR2 FQGNSA. This CDR3 comprises 18 residues. The CDR3 protein is CASSLKGGGSSGTDTQYF. CDR3 DNA sequence: TGTGCCAGCAGCTTAAAGGGGGGAGGGAGTAGCGGCACAGATACGCAGTATTTT.

The chain uses TRBV30 and TRBJ2-1, with D hard to call. Trimming took off 0 bases at V and 7 bases at J, with 7 bases between the two ends. The CDR3 covers 12 residues. Germline CDR1 GTSNPN, CDR2 SVGIG (reference sequence). CDR3 protein: CAWSVAGNEQFF. In DNA, the CDR3 is TGTGCCTGGAGTGTAGCCGGGAATGAGCAGTTCTTC.

This clone appeared a few times. The chain carries TRBV29-1 and TRBJ1-1; 8 positions agree with TRBD1. The CDR3 contains 13 residues. Germline lookup yields CDR1 SQVTM and CDR2 ANQGSEA. After removal of 3 bases from V and 4 bases from J, the junction contained 4 bases not matched to a gene. The CDR3 protein is CSVETGEVTEAFF. CDR3 coding DNA: TGCAGCGTTGAGACAGGGGAGGTCACTGAAGCTTTCTTT.

This clone was recorded only once. The chain recombines TRBV18 with TRBJ2-5; D might be TRBD2 (5 bases). CDR1 and CDR2 (germline): KGHSH, LQKENI. The CDR3 is made up of 15 amino acids. V shed 2 bases and J shed 0 bases, with 10 bases lying between them. The CDR3 bases are TGTGCCAGCTCACCAATATCAGCGGACCAAGAGACCCAGTACTTC. The encoded protein is CASSPISADQETQYF.

The J gene is TRBJ2-7, the V gene TRBV4-3, with 8 bases identical to TRBD1. CDR1 and CDR2 (germline): LGHNA, YSLEER. This CDR3 contains 16 residues. V was pared by 3 bases and J by 5 bases, with 12 bases of the junction left unmatched. The CDR3: CASSQTYRGTGDEQYF. CDR3 in DNA: TGCGCCAGCAGCCAGACGTATCGCGGGACAGGTGACGAGCAGTACTTC.

This chain connects TRBV7-2 to TRBJ1-5; 11 bases map to TRBD1. The CDR3 length is 15 residues. V shed 1 base and J 7 bases; nucleotides not matched to a gene: 3. Germline V gene data show CDR1 as SGHTA and CDR2 as FQGNSA. CDR3: CASSLGTGGLQPQHF. The CDR3 DNA follows: TGTGCCAGCAGCTTAGGGACAGGGGGCTTGCAGCCCCAGCATTTT.

The chain links TRBV7-8 to TRBJ1-1; D remains unclear. The CDR3 length is 14 residues. The V end was cut by 2 bases, the J end by 0 bases, with 7 bases between. Germline loops: CDR1 SGHVS, CDR2 FQNEAQ. CDR3 sequence (DNA): TGTGCCAGCAGCTTAATTCCGGTGAACACTGAAGCTTTCTTT. This sequence encodes CASSLIPVNTEAFF.

CDR3 DNA: TGTGCCAGTAGTATAAGCGGCTTTCCGCCCCAGCATTTT. This encodes CASSISGFPPQHF. The gene calls are TRBV19 and TRBJ1-5; D remains ambiguous. Trimming took off 2 bases at V and 9 bases at J, with 11 bases between the two ends. Looked up from germline, CDR1 is LNHDA and CDR2 is SQIVND (reference sequence). The CDR3 covers 13 residues.

This clone was seen only a few times. The V and J genes are TRBV19 and TRBJ1-5; the match to TRBD1 covers 9 bases. Germline CDR1 is LNHDA and CDR2 is SQIVND (reference sequence). CDR3 length: 16 residues. Trimming cost V 8 bases and J 8 bases; bases outside gene matches: 16. DNA of the CDR3: TGTGCCAGTGGTGCGGTTCAGAACAGGGGGCTAGAGCCCCAGCATTTT. Protein: CASGAVQNRGLEPQHF.

V gene TRBV5-4 combines with J gene TRBJ2-1, with D possibly being TRBD2 (5 bases). This CDR3 comprises 16 residues. Germline lookup yields CDR1 SGHNT and CDR2 YYREEE (reference sequence). The V gene lost 6 bases and the J gene lost 6 bases, with 22 bases spanning the gap. The CDR3 region has the DNA TGTGCCAGCACTTACTCAGGACTCGTCTTGGGCAATGAGCAGTTCTTC. Residues: CASTYSGLVLGNEQFF.

V usage is TRBV6-5 and J usage is TRBJ2-7; 9 bases match TRBD2. There are 16 residues in the CDR3. The trim removed 0 bases at V and 5 bases at J, leaving 8 bases unmatched. Germline values: CDR1 MNHEY, CDR2 SVGAGI. CDR3 coding DNA: TGTGCCAGCAGTTACTCGGGCGGGAGGGCCGGGAACGAGCAGTACTTC. Its protein product is CASSYSGGRAGNEQYF.

This clone was counted once. The rearrangement links TRBV28 to TRBJ1-3; perhaps TRBD1 as D (5 bases). The CDR3 length is 14 residues. The germline V and J ends were trimmed by 6 bases and 4 bases, with 13 bases remaining between them. Per the germline V gene, CDR1 is MDHEN and CDR2 is SYDVKM. CDR3 loop: CASSKQGGGNTIYF. The CDR3, as DNA: TGTGCCAGCAGCAAGCAGGGTGGGGGAAACACCATATATTTT. The full variable domain, rest sourced from reference TRBV28 and TRBJ1-3, is DVKVTQSSRYLVKRTGEKVFLECVQDMDHENMFWYRQDPGLGLRLIYFSYDVKMKEKGDIPEGYSVSREKKERFSLILESASTNQTSMYLCASSKQGGGNTIYFGEGSWLTVV.